A single sample is the source of the 19 T cell receptor beta chains below, sequenced in a study of blood T cell repertoires in COVID-19 (dated by TCRdb to the early 2020s). Library construction relied on the immunoSEQ multiplex PCR assay. TCRdb carries this immuneACCESS record with in-frame sequences only. Its versions omit some clonotypes, under half of them owing to an unresolved V gene in the studies checked, with the rest unexplained. The sample contains 130,000 to 150,000 clones, 75% to 90% of them found a single time. 1.5% to 2% of the sample is taken by the ten largest. Sequenced material: peripheral blood. The receptors shown here come from a woman in her forties or fifties with acute or convalescent COVID-19.

The V call is TRBV2, the J call TRBJ1-2, with 7 positions matching TRBD1. This CDR3 has 13 amino acids. V dropped 8 bases and J dropped 4; count of bases not matched to a gene: 7. Germline values: CDR1 SNHLY, CDR2 FYNNEI. CDR3 nucleotides: TGTGCCAGCTCGGGACAGTCGGTCTATGGCTACACCTTC. Its translation: CASSGQSVYGYTF. The full variable domain, completed using reference TRBV2 and TRBJ1-2, is EPEVTQTPSHQVTQMGQEVILRCVPISNHLYFYWYRQILGQKVEFLVSFYNNEISEKSEIFDDQFSVERPDGSNFTLKIRSTKLEDSAMYFCASSGQSVYGYTFGSGTRLTVV.

This chain uses TRBV5-1 with TRBJ2-7; 10 bases fit TRBD2. The V segment lost 1 base and the J segment 2 bases; nucleotides outside the gene matches: 0. This CDR3 spans 14 amino acids. Germline CDR1 and CDR2: SGHRS and YFSETQ. DNA of the CDR3: TGCGCCAGCAGCTTGAGCGGGGGGGCCTACGAGCAGTACTTC. Amino acid sequence: CASSLSGGAYEQYF.

This chain joins TRBV9 and TRBJ2-3, with 8 bases that match TRBD1. Looked up from germline, CDR1 is SGDLS and CDR2 is YYNGEE. Trimming cost V 3 bases and J 4 bases; bases outside gene matches: 7. The CDR3 consists of 15 residues. CDR3 in amino acids: CASSARTGSSDTQYF. CDR3 in DNA: TGTGCCAGCAGCGCACGGACAGGGAGCTCAGATACGCAGTATTTT.

The chain couples TRBV28 to TRBJ1-1; TRBD1 might be the D (6 bases). The germline V and J ends were trimmed by 5 bases and 5 bases, with 15 bases remaining between them. CDR1 MDHEN and CDR2 SYDVKM come from the germline V gene. This CDR3 has 14 residues. The CDR3, as DNA: TGTGCCAGCAGTCCCCCGGGGGGGCGTACTGAAGCTTTCTTT. Its translation is CASSPPGGRTEAFF.

CDR3 nucleotide sequence: TGTGCCAGCAGCCCGGACAGGGGGCTCTATGGCTACACCTTC. Protein product: CASSPDRGLYGYTF. J is TRBJ1-2 and V is TRBV13, with 11 bases lining up with TRBD1. J lost 4 bases, V lost 5 bases, and 3 bases had no gene match. In germline, CDR1 is PRHDT, CDR2 FYEKMQ (reference sequence). The CDR3 consists of 14 residues.

The gene calls are TRBV11-2 and TRBJ1-2, with 10 bases lining up with TRBD1. The ends lost 5 bases at V and 8 bases at J; junction bases unmatched: 8. Germline CDR1 and CDR2: SGHAT and FQNNGV. This CDR3 is built from 14 residues. The chain's CDR3 is CASSLRDRGGGYTF. CDR3 sequence (DNA): TGTGCCAGCAGCCTACGGGACAGGGGAGGCGGCTACACCTTC.

This chain connects TRBV7-9 to TRBJ1-1, with D unresolved. The length of the CDR3 is 11 residues. Trimming stripped 1 base from V and 7 bases from J, with 4 bases between. Germline CDR1 is SEHNR and CDR2 is FQNEAQ (reference sequence). This chain's CDR3 is CASSLDGEAFF. DNA of the CDR3: TGTGCCAGCAGCTTAGACGGTGAAGCTTTCTTT.

The V gene is TRBV6-5, the J gene TRBJ2-7; D not resolved. From germline, CDR1 is MNHEY and CDR2 SVGAGI. Deletions cut 0 bases from V and 2 bases from J, with 8 bases between. CDR3 length equals 14 residues. This CDR3 is CASSYSSVPYEQYF. CDR3 nucleotide sequence: TGTGCCAGCAGTTACTCGAGTGTTCCCTACGAGCAGTACTTC.

The chain is built from TRBV12-3 or TRBV12-4 and TRBJ1-1; TRBD1 is a possible D gene (5 bases). V was trimmed by 3 bases and J by 1 base, leaving 6 bases between them. CDR3 length: 13 residues. The CDR3 DNA sequence: TGTGCCAGCAGTTTCCAGGGGAACACTGAAGCTTTCTTT. Its translation is CASSFQGNTEAFF.

J is TRBJ1-1 and V is TRBV19; 8 positions agree with TRBD1. V was pared by 10 bases and J by 4 bases, with 11 bases of the junction left unmatched. The CDR3 runs to 14 residues. CDR1 LNHDA and CDR2 SQIVND come from the germline V gene (reference sequence). In nucleotides, the CDR3 is TGTGCCACACGACAGGGGACGTCGGTCACTGAAGCTTTCTTT. Translated: CATRQGTSVTEAFF.

V is TRBV5-4 and J is TRBJ2-2; TRBD1 aligns across 8 bases. The CDR3 spans 14 residues. V shed 7 bases, J shed 8 bases, and the junction held 10 bases outside the gene matches. Germline V gene sequence: CDR1 SGHNT, CDR2 YYREEE (reference sequence). CDR3 in DNA: TGTGCCAGCCGCTACGAGAGGGACAGGGGGGAGCTGTTTTTT. This sequence encodes CASRYERDRGELFF.

The V call is TRBV15, the J call TRBJ2-1, with 9 positions matching TRBD1. Germline values: CDR1 LNHNV, CDR2 YYDKDF (reference sequence). This CDR3 spans 21 amino acids. The V segment lost 1 base and the J segment 6 bases; nucleotides outside the gene matches: 22. The CDR3 spells CATSRARPLTGGSLLSNEQFF. The CDR3 bases are TGTGCCACCAGCAGAGCCCGGCCCCTTACAGGGGGCTCATTATTAAGCAATGAGCAGTTCTTC.

This chain connects TRBV2 to TRBJ1-5; D unresolved. CDR3 length: 13 residues. Germline CDR1 and CDR2: SNHLY and FYNNEI. Deletions cut 10 bases from V and 1 base from J, with 11 bases between. The CDR3 DNA sequence: TGTGCCACTGCCGACACCAGCAATCAGCCCCAGCATTTT. It is translated as CATADTSNQPQHF.

The V gene is TRBV7-3, the J gene TRBJ2-1; 7 bases match TRBD2. The ends lost 2 bases at V and 4 bases at J; junction bases unmatched: 5. The germline V gene has CDR1 SGHTA and CDR2 FQGTGA. This CDR3 is built from 15 residues. CDR3 nucleotides: TGTGCCAGCAGCTTAGGGGGAGGGCTATACAATGAGCAGTTCTTC. Its protein product is CASSLGGGLYNEQFF.

This sequence joins TRBV5-4 and TRBJ2-3; TRBD2 aligns across 7 bases. Per the germline V gene, CDR1 is SGHNT and CDR2 is YYREEE (reference sequence). This CDR3 has 15 amino acids. The V gene end was trimmed by 0 bases and the J gene end by 2 bases; junction bases not matched to a gene: 3. The CDR3 sequence is CASSLGGGTTDTQYF. The CDR3 DNA follows: TGTGCCAGCAGCTTGGGCGGGGGTACCACAGATACGCAGTATTTT.

V is TRBV11-3 and J is TRBJ2-1; TRBD2 might be the D (5 bases). The CDR3 is 14 amino acids. The germline CDR1 and CDR2 sequences are SGHNT and YENEEA. V was shortened by 7 bases and J by 6 bases, with 16 bases between the two germline ends. DNA of the CDR3: TGTGCCAGCAAAGCGGTCGGTCTAAGCAATGAGCAGTTCTTC. Translation: CASKAVGLSNEQFF.

This clone was seen a few times. The V call is TRBV4-1, the J call TRBJ1-1; D possibly corresponds to TRBD1 (6 bases). CDR3 length: 14 amino acids. Trimming cost V 2 bases and J 10 bases, with 17 bases left between them. The V gene's germline CDR1 is MGHRA and CDR2 YSYEKL. CDR3 loop: CASSQNNLGAGAFF. CDR3 bases: TGCGCCAGCAGCCAAAACAACTTGGGGGCCGGAGCTTTCTTT.

The chain carries TRBV4-1 and TRBJ2-2; possible D gene TRBD1, 5 bases. This CDR3 comprises 14 residues. The germline CDR1 and CDR2 sequences are MGHRA and YSYEKL. The V gene lost 0 bases and the J gene lost 6 bases, with 8 bases spanning the gap. The CDR3 reads CASSQERTPGELFF. The CDR3 DNA sequence: TGCGCCAGCAGCCAAGAAAGGACACCCGGGGAGCTGTTTTTT.

The chain employs TRBV6-5 and TRBJ1-5; 7 positions agree with TRBD1. The CDR3 is 15 residues long. CDR1 and CDR2 from the germline V gene are MNHEY and SVGAGI. With V trimmed by 0 bases and J by 4 bases, 3 bases remained unmatched. CDR3 nucleotides: TGTGCCAGCAGTTACTCTGGCAGGGGGAATCAGCCCCAGCATTTT. Its translation is CASSYSGRGNQPQHF.